The 2 T cell receptor beta chains given below trace back to one sample, sequenced in a study of spatial heterogeneity in lung cancer. The study, taken as a whole, reports: Counts that tracked tumor mutation counts were those of expanded intratumoral alpha and beta TCRs.

TCRdb reprocessed the 5' RACE reads via MiXCR and lists one record per CDR3 protein. In the table there are over 4,000 distinct CDR3 sequences, 25% to 30% of which are singletons. Time point given: sample taken at primary tumor resection. The antigens of these receptors remain unknown. The material sequenced was lung tumor tissue, taken at surgery. These receptors were obtained from a female donor with early-stage non-small cell lung cancer.

Comment on this clonotype: A much larger clonotype is one base distant, so this may be a read error. V gene TRBV7-3 combines with J gene TRBJ1-1; no clear D gene. This CDR3 contains 14 residues. Trimming took off 4 bases at V and 1 base at J, with 10 bases between the two ends. The germline CDR1 and CDR2 sequences are SGHTA and FQGTGA. In nucleotides, the CDR3 is TGTGCCAGCAGCTCATCGGGCTGGAACACTGAAGCTTTCTTT. This gives the protein CASSSSGWNTEAFF.

By sample fraction, this clonotype is medium-sized (0.01 to 0.1%). The chain carries TRBV5-6 and TRBJ2-6; 10 nucleotides line up with TRBD1. The CDR3 is 17 residues long. The J segment lost 4 bases and the V segment lost 4 bases, leaving 8 bases of the junction unmatched. Germline-derived CDR1 and CDR2 are SGHDT and YYEEEE. The CDR3 coding sequence is TGTGCCAGCAGCCCACGACAGGGGGCGGGGGGGGCCAACGTCCTGACTTTC. This translates into CASSPRQGAGGANVLTF.